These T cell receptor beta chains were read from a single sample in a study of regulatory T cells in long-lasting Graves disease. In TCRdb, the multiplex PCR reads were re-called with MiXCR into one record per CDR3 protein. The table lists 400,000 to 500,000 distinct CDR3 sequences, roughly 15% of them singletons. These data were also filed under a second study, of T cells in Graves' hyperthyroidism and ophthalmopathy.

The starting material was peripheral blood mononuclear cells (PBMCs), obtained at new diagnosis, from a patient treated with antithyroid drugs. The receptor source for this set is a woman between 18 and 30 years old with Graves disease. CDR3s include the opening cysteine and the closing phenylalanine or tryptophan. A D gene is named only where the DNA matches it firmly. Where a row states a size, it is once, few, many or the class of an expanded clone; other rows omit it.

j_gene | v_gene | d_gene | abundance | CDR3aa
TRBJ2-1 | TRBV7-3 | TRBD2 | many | CASSLTLAGTHNEQFF
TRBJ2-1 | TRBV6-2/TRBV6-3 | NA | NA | CASSVSSAKSYNEQFF
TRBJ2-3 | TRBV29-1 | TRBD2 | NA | CSVERGGGTDTQYF
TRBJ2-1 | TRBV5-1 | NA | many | CASLDYRNNEQFF
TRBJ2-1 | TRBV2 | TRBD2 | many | CASSELNSLAGGTYNEQFF
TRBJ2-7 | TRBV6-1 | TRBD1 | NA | CVVTSDRGYEQYF
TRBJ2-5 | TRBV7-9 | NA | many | CASSLAPWGLGETQYF
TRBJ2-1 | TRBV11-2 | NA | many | CASSFSGQKWNEQFF
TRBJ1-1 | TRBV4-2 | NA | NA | CASSRDMNTEAFF
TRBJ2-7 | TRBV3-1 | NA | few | CASSQDPLFGVSSYEQYF
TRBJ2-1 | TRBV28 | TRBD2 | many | CASSFPQREGRNEQFF
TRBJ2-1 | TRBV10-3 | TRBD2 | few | CAIRGTSGETLHNEQFF
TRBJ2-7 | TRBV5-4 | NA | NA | CASSQQGGHEQYF
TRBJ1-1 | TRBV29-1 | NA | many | CSVDRNTEAFF
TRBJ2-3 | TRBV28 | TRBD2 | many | CASSPTFLAALDTQYF
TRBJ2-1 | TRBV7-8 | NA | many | CASSLDFLLYNEQFF
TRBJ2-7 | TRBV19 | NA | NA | CASSIAQGLYEQYF
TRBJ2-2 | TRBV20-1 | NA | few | CSAPLGGSNTGELFF
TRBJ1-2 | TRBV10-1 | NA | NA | CASSDRGGTGYTF
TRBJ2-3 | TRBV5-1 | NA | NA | CASSPGPALSTDTQYF
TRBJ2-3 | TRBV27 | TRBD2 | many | CASSLGLAGTSTDTQYF
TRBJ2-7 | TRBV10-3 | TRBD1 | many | CAISDQDRGGHEQYF
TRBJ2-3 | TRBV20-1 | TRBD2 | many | CSATGLAGVDTQYF
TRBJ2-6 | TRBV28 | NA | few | CASSKLQGAPGANVLTF
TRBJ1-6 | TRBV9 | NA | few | CASSVAGRGSPLHF
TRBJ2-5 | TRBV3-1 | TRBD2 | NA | CASSQEGLAKETQYF
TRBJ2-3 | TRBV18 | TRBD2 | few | CASSPTVGTSGKGTDTQYF
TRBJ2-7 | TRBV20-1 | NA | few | CSARGASYEQYF
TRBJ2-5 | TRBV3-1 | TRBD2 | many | CASSQGLGLAGEETQYF
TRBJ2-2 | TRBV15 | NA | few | CATSRTARMDGELFF
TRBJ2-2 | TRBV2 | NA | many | CASSEALATGELFF
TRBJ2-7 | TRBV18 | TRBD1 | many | CASSDRSSYEQYF
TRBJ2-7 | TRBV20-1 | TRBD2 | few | CSARDYSTTSGPYYEQYF
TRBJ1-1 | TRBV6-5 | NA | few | CASSYSPGALNTEAFF
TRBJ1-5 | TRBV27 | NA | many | CASSRAPFEPQHF
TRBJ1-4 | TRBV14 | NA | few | CASSLPGLNEKLFF
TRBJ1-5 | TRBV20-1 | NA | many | CSARDSANQPQHF
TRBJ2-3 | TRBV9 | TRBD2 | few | CASSVVSGRDTQYF
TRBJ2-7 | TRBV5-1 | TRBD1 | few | CASSLVPGQTYEQYF
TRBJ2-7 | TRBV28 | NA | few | CASSSPLDEQYF
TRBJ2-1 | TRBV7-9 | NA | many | CASSLGQRSTYNEQFF
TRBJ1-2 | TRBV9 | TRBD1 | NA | CASSVDTGAYGYTF
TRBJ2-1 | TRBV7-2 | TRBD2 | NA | CASSFRFRGDEQFF
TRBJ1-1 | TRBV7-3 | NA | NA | CASSSVGPNTEAFF
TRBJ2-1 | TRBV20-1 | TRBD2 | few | CSVLAGEVCNEQFF
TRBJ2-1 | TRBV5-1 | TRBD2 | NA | CASSPGLAGGMSNEQFF
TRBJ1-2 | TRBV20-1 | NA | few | CSAREGYTF
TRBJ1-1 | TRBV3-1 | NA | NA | CASSHASGARTEAFF
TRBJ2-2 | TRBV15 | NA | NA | CATAGTGELFF
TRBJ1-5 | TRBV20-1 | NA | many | CSARWGARKPQHF
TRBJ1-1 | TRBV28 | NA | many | CASSLLLMNTEAFF
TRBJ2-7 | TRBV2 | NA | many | CASRDFWGYEQYF
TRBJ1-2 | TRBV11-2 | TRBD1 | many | CASSPGTGGVYGYTF
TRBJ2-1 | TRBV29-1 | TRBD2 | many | CSVGLLAGGNEQFF
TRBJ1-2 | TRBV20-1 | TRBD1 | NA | CSASPGTGNGYTF
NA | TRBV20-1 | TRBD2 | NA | CSAPTSSGSETQYF
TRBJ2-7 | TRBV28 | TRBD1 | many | CASSQDRELHEQYF